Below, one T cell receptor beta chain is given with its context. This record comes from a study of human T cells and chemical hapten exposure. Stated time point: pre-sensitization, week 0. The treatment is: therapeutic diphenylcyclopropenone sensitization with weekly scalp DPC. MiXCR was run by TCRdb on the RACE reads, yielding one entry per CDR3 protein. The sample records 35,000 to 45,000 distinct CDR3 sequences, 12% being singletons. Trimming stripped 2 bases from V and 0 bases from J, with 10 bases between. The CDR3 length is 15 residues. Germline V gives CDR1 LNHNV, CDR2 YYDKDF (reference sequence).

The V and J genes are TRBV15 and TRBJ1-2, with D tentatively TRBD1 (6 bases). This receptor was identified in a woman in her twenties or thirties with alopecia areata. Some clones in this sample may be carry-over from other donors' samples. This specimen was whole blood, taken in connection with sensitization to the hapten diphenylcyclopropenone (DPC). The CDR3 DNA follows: TGTGCCACCAGCAGATATGGACAGTCTAACTATGGCTACACCTTC. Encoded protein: CATSRYGQSNYGYTF.